The T cell receptor (beta chain) under discussion was sequenced for a study of T cell responses to AZD1222 COVID-19 vaccine. CDR1 LGHDT and CDR2 YNNKEL come from the germline V gene (reference sequence). V lost 1 base and J lost 6, with 7 bases in between. This CDR3 spans 13 amino acids. Researchers grouped second doses given at about 4 or about 12 weeks into one pool. Whole-study results and caveats: Distributed over spike, vaccine-associated CD4 TCRs predominated at 160-218 and 743-854.

The method was immunoSEQ multiplex PCR; TCRdb's version includes in-frame clones alone and lacks a portion of them. The table records about 140,000 clones, 75% to 90% of them present only once. Concerning this clone itself: Its antigen remains unidentified.

This specimen consisted of peripheral blood, obtained 28 days after the second AZD1222 dose. The sequence was obtained from an adult who received the AZD1222 COVID-19 vaccine. The chain is built from TRBV3-1 (or the pseudogene TRBV3-2) and TRBJ1-3; D call uncertain. In DNA form, the CDR3 reads TGTGCCAGCAGCCAAGGTCCGCAAAACACCATATATTTT. Its protein is CASSQGPQNTIYF.